This T cell receptor beta chain originates from a study of blood T cell repertoires in COVID-19 (dated by TCRdb to 2019 to 2021). As for the study more broadly: The collaborator samples originated in the United States, Italy and Spain and spanned the acute and convalescent phases of COVID-19. The material from the prospective study consisted of cDNA or gDNA derived from T cells, B-cell-depleted T cells, or PBMCs. Deeply sampled blood TCRbeta repertoires from subjects exposed to, actively infected with, or recovered from COVID-19 were included in the dataset. A freely available public database, intended as a resource for researchers studying the immune response to SARS-CoV-2, is where the repertoires were released. Samples were obtained from the ongoing ImmuneRACE study (first 160 participants) and from over 1,000 subjects provided by 6 global collaborators. Sample metadata almost always included a de-identified subject ID, COVID-19 status, age in years and sex. Where available, HLA class I and class II types were obtained from metadata supplied by the sample provider rather than from assay-based typing. Paper-wide results and their limitations: Clinical and demographic metadata were provided uncurated, with the amount varying by source and participant.

The immunoSEQ Assay, a bias-controlled multiplex PCR, was used to amplify TCRbeta CDR3 regions from genomic DNA. In the authors' own workflow: The number of nucleated cells in each sample was estimated by amplification of reference gene primers within the assay. Sequence reads were collapsed and filtered to measure the absolute abundance of every unique TCRbeta CDR3 rearrangement. For each sample, productive Simpson clonality was calculated as the square root of Simpson's diversity index across productive rearrangements. The table was pulled from immuneACCESS by TCRdb, which kept in-frame rearrangements only. Such tables lose some clones; where checked, under half of the loss comes from unresolved V genes, and the rest has no known cause. The V and J calls and the clone size are those of that table, but D and trimming were determined from the DNA. Recorded for this sample are around 140,000 clones; about 80% of them occurred a single time. Jointly, the top ten make up about two fifths of the sample.

Of note for this clone: No cognate antigen has been identified for it. No base qualities exist here, and no much larger clone lies one base off it.

Collaborating institutions collected whole blood in K2EDTA tubes following their own protocols. Collaborator samples were shipped for TCRbeta analysis as frozen whole blood, isolated PBMCs, or DNA extracted from either sample type. V lost 1 base and J lost 4 bases, and the count of bases not matched to a germline gene is 2. Including cysteine and phenylalanine, the CDR3 has 15 amino acids. Kept here is only the CDR3 DNA, which spans 45 bases and is read in frame from base 1. CDR1 is given as SGHRS and CDR2 as YFSETQ, both from the germline V gene. The rearranged segments are TRBV5-1 and TRBJ2-1; TRBD1 lines up with 10 middle nucleotides. Sample: peripheral blood. The TCR originated in a human donor in a cohort sampled during active COVID-19. The CDR3 region has the sequence CASSLRTGGYNEQFF. The sequenced DNA: TGCGCCAGCAGCTTGAGGACAGGGGGGTACAATGAGCAGTTCTTC.